One and the same sample provided the 8 T cell receptor beta chains below, sequenced in a study of blood T cell repertoires in COVID-19. The assay was immunoSEQ multiplex PCR, and TCRdb's table has in-frame clones only and misses some. The table includes fewer than 150,000 clones, 84% detected once. Sequencing used peripheral blood. These receptor sequences come from a human donor in a cohort sampled during active COVID-19.

This clone was seen just once. This chain uses TRBV9 with TRBJ2-1; 14 positions match TRBD2. This CDR3 has 15 amino acids. Germline lookup yields CDR1 SGDLS and CDR2 YYNGEE. J gave up 10 bases and V 3 bases, and 6 bases lay outside the gene matches. Here the CDR3 DNA reads TGTGCCAGCAGCGCCGGACTAGCGGGGGGCCAGGAGCAGTTCTTC. It specifies CASSAGLAGGQEQFF.

This chain uses TRBV18 with TRBJ1-2; maybe TRBD1 (5 bases). The CDR3 has 14 amino acids. V was clipped by 2 bases and J by 5 bases, with 12 bases between them. Germline V gives CDR1 KGHSH, CDR2 LQKENI. CDR3 bases: TGTGCCAGCTCACCAGGTCGGCAGGGTTATGGCTACACCTTC. The encoded protein is CASSPGRQGYGYTF.

The chain uses TRBV10-2 and TRBJ2-7; D is undetermined. The V gene's germline CDR1 is WSHSY and CDR2 SAAADI. Trimming removed 2 bases from V and 7 bases from J, with 15 bases in between. The CDR3 runs to 14 residues. CDR3 in amino acids: CASSETGGLIEQYF. The CDR3 region has the DNA TGCGCCAGCAGTGAGACCGGTGGTCTTATTGAGCAGTACTTC.

This clone was seen a few times. CDR3 amino acids: CASSLAQGINYGYTF. The CDR3 nucleotides are TGCGCCAGCAGCTTGGCCCAGGGGATTAACTATGGCTACACCTTC. The chain joins TRBV5-1 to TRBJ1-2; D may be TRBD1 (6 bases). The CDR3 is 15 amino acids. The V gene's germline CDR1 is SGHRS and CDR2 YFSETQ. Deletions cut 0 bases from V and 1 base from J, with 10 bases between.

The genes are TRBV7-2 and TRBJ1-2, with 9 positions matching TRBD1. The CDR3 is 14 amino acids. Trimming removed 4 bases from V and 5 bases from J; junction bases left unmatched: 5. Per the germline V gene, CDR1 is SGHTA and CDR2 is FQGNSA. The CDR3 region is CASSSTGGRYGYTF. The CDR3 DNA sequence: TGTGCCAGCAGCTCCACAGGGGGCAGGTATGGCTACACCTTC.

This clone appeared once. This chain uses TRBV5-1 with TRBJ1-1; 7 bases align to TRBD1. Germline values: CDR1 SGHRS, CDR2 YFSETQ. This CDR3 contains 14 residues. Germline trimming cut 2 bases from V and 6 bases from J; bases unmatched to any gene: 7. The CDR3 DNA reads as TGCGCCAGCAGCTTAACTACAGGGGCGGCTGAAGCTTTCTTT. This codes for CASSLTTGAAEAFF. Combining the CDR3 with reference TRBV5-1 and TRBJ1-1 gives the whole variable domain KAGVTQTPRYLIKTRGQQVTLSCSPISGHRSVSWYQQTPGQGLQFLFEYFSETQRNKGNFPGRFSGRQFSNSRSEMNVSTLELGDSALYLCASSLTTGAAEAFFGQGTRLTVV.

This chain joins TRBV30 and TRBJ1-6; 8 bases match TRBD1. Germline CDR1 GTSNPN, CDR2 SVGIG (reference sequence). This CDR3 spans 13 amino acids. The trim removed 5 bases at V and 9 bases at J, leaving 6 bases unmatched. This CDR3 reads CAWSGTGVSPLHF. CDR3 DNA sequence: TGTGCCTGGTCAGGGACAGGCGTTTCACCCCTCCACTTT.

This clone occurred once. The rearrangement links TRBV5-6 to TRBJ2-3; no clear D gene. Germline lookup yields CDR1 SGHDT and CDR2 YYEEEE. V was pared by 3 bases and J by 0 bases, with 11 bases between. This CDR3 spans 15 amino acids. The CDR3 coding sequence is TGTGCCAGCAGCTCCCCGTTACAGAGCACAGATACGCAGTATTTT. As protein: CASSSPLQSTDTQYF.